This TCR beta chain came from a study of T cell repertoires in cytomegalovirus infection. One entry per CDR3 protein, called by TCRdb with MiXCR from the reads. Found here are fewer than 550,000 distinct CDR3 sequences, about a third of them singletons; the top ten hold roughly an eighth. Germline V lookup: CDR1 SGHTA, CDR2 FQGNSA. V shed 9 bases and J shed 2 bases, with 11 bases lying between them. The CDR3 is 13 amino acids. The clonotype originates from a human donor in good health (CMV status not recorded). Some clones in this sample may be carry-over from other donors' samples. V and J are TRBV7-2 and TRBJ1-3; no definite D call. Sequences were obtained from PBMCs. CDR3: CASHEGPGNTIYF. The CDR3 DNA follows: TGTGCCAGTCATGAGGGCCCTGGAAACACCATATATTTT.